This is a list of T cell receptor beta chains from one sample in a study of T-cell memory formation after mild COVID-19. MiXCR was run by TCRdb on the 5' RACE reads, yielding one entry per CDR3 protein. The sample contains about 560,000 distinct CDR3 sequences, about 22% of which appear only once. The sequenced sample was PBMCs or a T cell subset sorted from them (not recorded which). The receptors come from an adult woman who had mild COVID-19 (a few samples of this study predate the infection). Cell type and time point are not known. The CDR3 runs from the conserved cysteine through the conserved F or W. Fields, in order: J gene, clone size, V gene, D gene, CDR3 DNA, CDR3 protein. D genes are given only for firm matches. Clone size, where shown, is once, few, many, or a class for clones that have expanded.

j_call: TRBJ2-4; clone_size: -; v_call: TRBV3-1; d_call: -; cdr3_nt: TGTGCCAGCAGCCAAGAAGGAAACATTCAGTACTTC; cdr3_aa: CASSQEGNIQYF
j_call: TRBJ2-2; clone_size: few; v_call: TRBV18; d_call: -; cdr3_nt: TGTGCCAGCTCACCACAGGCAATCGCGGGGCCCGGGGAGCTGTTTTTT; cdr3_aa: CASSPQAIAGPGELFF
j_call: TRBJ1-3; clone_size: few; v_call: TRBV30; d_call: -; cdr3_nt: TGTGCCTGGAGTCCCTCTGGAAACACCATATATTTT; cdr3_aa: CAWSPSGNTIYF
j_call: TRBJ1-6; clone_size: -; v_call: TRBV2; d_call: TRBD1; cdr3_nt: TGTGCCAGCGGGGGACAGGGGGTCCCCAATTCACCCCTCCACTTT; cdr3_aa: CASGGQGVPNSPLHF
j_call: TRBJ2-3; clone_size: few; v_call: TRBV5-1; d_call: TRBD2; cdr3_nt: TGCGCCAGCAGCTTGAGGACTAGCGGGAGGGGCACAGATACGCAGTATTTT; cdr3_aa: CASSLRTSGRGTDTQYF
j_call: TRBJ2-7; clone_size: few; v_call: TRBV5-6; d_call: -; cdr3_nt: TGTGCCAGCAGCAAAACCGACGGGTACGAGCAGTACTTC; cdr3_aa: CASSKTDGYEQYF
j_call: TRBJ1-1; clone_size: -; v_call: TRBV5-1; d_call: TRBD1; cdr3_nt: TGCGCCAGCAGCTTGGCAGTCGGGACAGCATCTGAAGCTTTCTTT; cdr3_aa: CASSLAVGTASEAFF
j_call: TRBJ2-5; clone_size: -; v_call: TRBV14; d_call: -; cdr3_nt: TGTGCCAGCAGCCAAGTGGGGCGGAACCAAGAGACCCAGTACTTC; cdr3_aa: CASSQVGRNQETQYF
j_call: TRBJ1-2; clone_size: many; v_call: TRBV27; d_call: TRBD1; cdr3_nt: TGTGCCAGCAGTTTATTGGCAGGGGGCCATGGCTACACCTTC; cdr3_aa: CASSLLAGGHGYTF
j_call: TRBJ2-3; clone_size: -; v_call: TRBV5-1; d_call: TRBD2; cdr3_nt: TGCGCCAGCAGCTTGTGGAGCGGGGGGGCCACAGATACGCAGTATTTT; cdr3_aa: CASSLWSGGATDTQYF
j_call: TRBJ2-3; clone_size: -; v_call: TRBV6-2/TRBV6-3; d_call: -; cdr3_nt: TGTGCCAGCAGTTCAGGGCGAAATACGCAGTATTTT; cdr3_aa: CASSSGRNTQYF
j_call: TRBJ2-7; clone_size: few; v_call: TRBV11-1; d_call: TRBD2; cdr3_nt: TGTGCCAGCAGCTTGGCCGGGACTAGCTATACCTACGAGCAGTACTTC; cdr3_aa: CASSLAGTSYTYEQYF
j_call: TRBJ1-1; clone_size: few; v_call: TRBV18; d_call: TRBD1; cdr3_nt: TGTGCCAGCTCACCGGACAGGGGGCCCGAGTTT; cdr3_aa: CASSPDRGPEF
j_call: TRBJ1-5; clone_size: few; v_call: TRBV6-2/TRBV6-3; d_call: -; cdr3_nt: TGTGCCAGCAGTTACTCGATCGGGGGTAATCAGCCCCAGCATTTT; cdr3_aa: CASSYSIGGNQPQHF
j_call: TRBJ1-2; clone_size: few; v_call: TRBV29-1; d_call: -; cdr3_nt: TGCAGCGTTCCTGGGGCCCAGGATGGCTACACCTTC; cdr3_aa: CSVPGAQDGYTF
j_call: TRBJ2-7; clone_size: many; v_call: TRBV25-1; d_call: TRBD1; cdr3_nt: TGTGCCAGTATTGATGGACAGGGGGAATCCTACGAGCAGTACTTC; cdr3_aa: CASIDGQGESYEQYF